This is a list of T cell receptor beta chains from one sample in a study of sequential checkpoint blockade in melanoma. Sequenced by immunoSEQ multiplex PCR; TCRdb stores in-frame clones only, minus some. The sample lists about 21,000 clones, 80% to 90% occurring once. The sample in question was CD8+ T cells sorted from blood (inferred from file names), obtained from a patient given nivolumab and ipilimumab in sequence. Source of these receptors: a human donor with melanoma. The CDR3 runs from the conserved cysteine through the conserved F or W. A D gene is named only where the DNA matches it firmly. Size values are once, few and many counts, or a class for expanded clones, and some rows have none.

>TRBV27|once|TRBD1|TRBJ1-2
TGTGCCAGCAGTTTCCTGGGGACAGGGGGCGCCCTCATCTATGGCTACACCTTC
CASSFLGTGGALIYGYTF
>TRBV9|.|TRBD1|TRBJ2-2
TGTGCCAGCAGCGTAGTTCAGGGGGCGCGAATCGGGGAGCTGTTTTTT
CASSVVQGARIGELFF
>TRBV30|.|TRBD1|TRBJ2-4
TGTGCCTGTACGAATGGACAGGGGAATACTATGGTCAAAAACATTCAGTACTTC
CACTNGQGNTMVKNIQYF
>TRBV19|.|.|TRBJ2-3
TGTGCCAGTAGTATAGTCGGGGGAGATACGCAGTATTTT
CASSIVGGDTQYF
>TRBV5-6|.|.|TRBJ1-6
TGTGCCAGCAGCGCGGTGGCAGGGGAGGGTTTTAGGCCCCTCCACTTT
CASSAVAGEGFRPLHF
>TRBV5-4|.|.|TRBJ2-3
TGTGCCAGCAGCCGAGGACACGAATGGAGCACAGATACGCAGTATTTT
CASSRGHEWSTDTQYF
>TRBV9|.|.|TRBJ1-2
TGTGCCAGCAGTCAAGGGGGGGGGCTTGGCTACACCTTC
CASSQGGGLGYTF
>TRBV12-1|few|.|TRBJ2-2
TGTGCCAGCAGCCTGGGACAGTCCACCGGGGAGCTGTTTTTT
CASSLGQSTGELFF
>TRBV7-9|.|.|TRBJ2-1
TGTGCCAGCAGCTTAGGCAGCAATGAGCAGTTCTTC
CASSLGSNEQFF
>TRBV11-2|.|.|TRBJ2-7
TGTGCCAGCAGCTTAGGACCTCGGGGTTCCGCCGAGCAGTACTTC
CASSLGPRGSAEQYF
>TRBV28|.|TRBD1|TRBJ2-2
TGTGCCAGCACCGGGGGGACAGGGATGAACACCGGGGAGCTGTTTTTT
CASTGGTGMNTGELFF
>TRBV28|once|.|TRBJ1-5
TGTGCCAGCACATTGACCGTGGGGGGGAGCAATCAGCCCCAGCATTTT
CASTLTVGGSNQPQHF
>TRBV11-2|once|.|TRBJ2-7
TGTGCCAGCGGTGGTATTGACAGATACGAGCAGTACTTC
CASGGIDRYEQYF
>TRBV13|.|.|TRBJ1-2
TGTGCCAGCAGCTTACGTTCGCAGATCTATGGCTACACCTTC
CASSLRSQIYGYTF
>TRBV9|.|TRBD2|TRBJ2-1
TGTGCCAGCAGCGTAGTGTTAGCGGGGGCCCACAATGAGCAGTTCTTC
CASSVVLAGAHNEQFF
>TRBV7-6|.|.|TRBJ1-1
TGTGCCAGCAGCTCCCCCGGGGATGGGACTGAAGCTTTCTTT
CASSSPGDGTEAFF